This TCR beta chain came from a study of early T cells in non-severe SARS-CoV-2 infection. Study context: Bulk RNA from unsorted whole blood was sequenced; chains were unpaired.

This clonotype has a count of ten or more. Its antigen is unknown. The germline V gene encodes CDR1 MGHRA and CDR2 YSYEKL. V lost 1 base and J 3 bases, leaving 12 bases between the germline ends. The length of the CDR3 is 15 residues. TCRdb called the 5' RACE reads again in MiXCR, with one record for every CDR3 protein. The sample consists of about 76,000 distinct CDR3 sequences, about 11% of them appearing once. Study results and limitations: The study's VDJdb matching favored anti-spike CD8 responses and missed private and CD4 specificities.

The origin of this receptor is an adult who was a healthcare worker with PCR-confirmed SARS-CoV-2 infection or an uninfected control (not recorded which). Sequenced: whole blood. The chain is built from TRBV4-1 and TRBJ1-2, with a tentative D call TRBD1 (6 bases). CDR3 amino acids: CASSQGGAGDYGYTF. CDR3 nucleotides: TGCGCCAGCAGCCAAGGTGGGGCAGGGGACTATGGCTACACCTTC.